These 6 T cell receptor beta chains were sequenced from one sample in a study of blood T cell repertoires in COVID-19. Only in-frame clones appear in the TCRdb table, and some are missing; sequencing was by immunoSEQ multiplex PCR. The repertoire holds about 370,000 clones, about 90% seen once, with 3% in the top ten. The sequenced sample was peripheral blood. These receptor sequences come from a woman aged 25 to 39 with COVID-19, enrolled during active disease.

The CDR3: CASSLTGSTEAFF. CDR3 bases: TGTGCCAGCAGCCTTACAGGGTCCACTGAAGCTTTCTTT. The V and J genes are TRBV7-2 and TRBJ1-1; D possibly corresponds to TRBD1 (6 bases). Trimming left V 5 bases short and J 4 bases short, with 11 bases between. The CDR3 sequence is 13 residues long. The V gene's germline CDR1 is SGHTA and CDR2 FQGNSA.

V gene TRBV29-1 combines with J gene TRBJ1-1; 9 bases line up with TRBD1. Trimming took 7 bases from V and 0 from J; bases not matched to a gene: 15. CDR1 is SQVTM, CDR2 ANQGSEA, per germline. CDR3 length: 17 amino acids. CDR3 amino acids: CSATDRGAFKLNTEAFF. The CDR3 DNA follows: TGCAGCGCCACGGACAGGGGCGCCTTTAAGTTGAACACTGAAGCTTTCTTT.

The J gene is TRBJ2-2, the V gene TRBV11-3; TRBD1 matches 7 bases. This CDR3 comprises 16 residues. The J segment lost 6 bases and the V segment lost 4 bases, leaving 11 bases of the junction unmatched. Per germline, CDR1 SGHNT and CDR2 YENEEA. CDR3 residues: CASSSGTARPPGELFF. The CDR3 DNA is TGTGCCAGCAGCTCGGGGACAGCCAGGCCCCCCGGGGAGCTGTTTTTT.

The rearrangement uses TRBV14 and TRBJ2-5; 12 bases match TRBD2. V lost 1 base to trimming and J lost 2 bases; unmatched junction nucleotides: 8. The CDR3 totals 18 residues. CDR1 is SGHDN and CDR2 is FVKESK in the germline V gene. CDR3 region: CASSQVRLAGGRQETQYF. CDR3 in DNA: TGTGCCAGCAGCCAAGTTCGGCTAGCGGGAGGGAGGCAAGAGACCCAGTACTTC.

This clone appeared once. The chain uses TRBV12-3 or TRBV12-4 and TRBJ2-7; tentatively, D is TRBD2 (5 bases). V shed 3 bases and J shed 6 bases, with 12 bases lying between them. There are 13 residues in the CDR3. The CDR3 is CASSFSWGAEQYV. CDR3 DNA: TGTGCCAGCAGTTTCAGCTGGGGAGCCGAGCAGTACGTC.

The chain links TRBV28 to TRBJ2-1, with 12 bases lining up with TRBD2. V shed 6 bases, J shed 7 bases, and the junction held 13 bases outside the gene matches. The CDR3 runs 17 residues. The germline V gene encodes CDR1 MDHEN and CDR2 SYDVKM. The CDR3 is CASSYIGLAGKVNEQFF. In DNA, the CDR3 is TGTGCCAGCAGCTACATAGGACTAGCGGGGAAGGTTAATGAGCAGTTCTTC.